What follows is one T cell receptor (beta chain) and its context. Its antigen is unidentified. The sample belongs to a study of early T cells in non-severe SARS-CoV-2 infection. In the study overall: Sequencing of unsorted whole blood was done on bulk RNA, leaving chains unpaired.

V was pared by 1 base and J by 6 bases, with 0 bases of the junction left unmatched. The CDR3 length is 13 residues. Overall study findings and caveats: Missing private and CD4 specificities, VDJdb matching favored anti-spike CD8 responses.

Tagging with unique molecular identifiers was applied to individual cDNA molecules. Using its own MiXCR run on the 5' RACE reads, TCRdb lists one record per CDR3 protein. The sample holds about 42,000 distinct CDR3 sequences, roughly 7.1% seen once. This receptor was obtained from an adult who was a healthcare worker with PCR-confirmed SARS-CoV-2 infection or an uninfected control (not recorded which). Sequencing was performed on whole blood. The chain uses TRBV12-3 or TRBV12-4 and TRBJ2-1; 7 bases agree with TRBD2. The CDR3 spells CASSLGGGNEQFF. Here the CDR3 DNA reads TGTGCCAGCAGTTTAGGGGGGGGCAATGAGCAGTTCTTC.